This paragraph reports one T cell receptor beta chain. The target antigen is unknown. As the CDR3 is not closed by the conserved phenylalanine or tryptophan, this likely results from a read error. The data were taken from a study of CD8+CD57+ T cells in acquired aplastic anemia. Whole-study context: Sorted CD4+ and CD8+ cells yielded 3 to 3.5 ug of DNA on average.

Before being chosen for sequencing, patients had shown CD8+CD57+ cell expansion by flow cytometry. Study-wide results and limits: Almost 30 sequences, all CD8+ CDR3, were shared between patients and controls.

Looked up from germline, CDR1 is KGHDR and CDR2 is SFDVKD. The CDR3 has 13 amino acids. The V gene lost 9 bases and the J gene lost 0 bases, with 7 bases spanning the gap. The study profiled TCR beta VDJ and CDR3 using genomic DNA as template. Each CDR3 protein gets one entry after TCRdb re-called the reads with MiXCR. The sample contains 270,000 or so distinct CDR3 sequences, 82% of which appear only once. Specimen: sorted CD4+, CD8+, or CD8+CD57+ T cells (not recorded which) from PBMCs. This rearrangement joins TRBV24-1 to TRBJ2-2, with D unresolved. This clonotype was obtained from a human donor with aplastic anemia. DNA for the CDR3: TGTGCCACCTTGGCAGCGAACACCGGGGAGCTGTTTTCT. Its protein is CATLAANTGELFS.